The 12 T cell receptor beta chains presented below share a single source sample, sequenced in a study of cytotoxic CD8 clonotypes in ibrutinib-treated CLL. Some clones are missing from TCRdb's copy, which holds only in-frame ones; the method was immunoSEQ multiplex PCR. Here the sample spans fewer than 400,000 clones, about 61% being singletons. Specimen: PBMCs, collected after 36 months of ibrutinib treatment. The source is a human donor with chronic lymphocytic leukemia.

The rearrangement links TRBV27 to TRBJ2-5; 11 bases agree with TRBD1. Per germline, CDR1 MNHEY and CDR2 SMNVEV (reference sequence). The CDR3 loop spans 15 amino acids. V dropped 6 bases and J dropped 5; count of bases not matched to a gene: 8. The CDR3, as DNA: TGTGCCAGCAGGCGAGGACAGGGGGCATGGGAGACCCAGTACTTC. Protein product: CASRRGQGAWETQYF.

This chain uses TRBV27 with TRBJ2-7; D is undetermined. Germline CDR1 MNHEY, CDR2 SMNVEV (reference sequence). V was cut by 5 bases and J by 4 bases, with 6 bases left in between. The CDR3 length is 11 residues. Written as DNA, the CDR3 is TGTGCCAGCAGTAACCGATACGAGCAGTACTTC. It specifies CASSNRYEQYF.

In this sample, this clone turned up a few times. The chain has TRBV6-1 and TRBJ2-5, with a possible D match to TRBD1 (6 bases). Germline V CDR1 and CDR2: MNHNS, SASEGT. The CDR3 runs to 15 residues. With 6 bases removed from V and 1 base from J, the gap between germline ends came to 15 bases. The DNA of the CDR3 is TGTGCCAGCAGAGAACAGGGTAGCTTCCAAGAGACCCAGTACTTC. It is translated as CASREQGSFQETQYF.

Written as DNA, the CDR3 is TGTGCCAGCAGTGAAGCCATCGGCGGCTACGAGCAGTACTTC. It is translated as CASSEAIGGYEQYF. The genes are TRBV6-1 and TRBJ2-7, with unresolved D. Germline V CDR1 and CDR2: MNHNS, SASEGT. The CDR3 has 14 amino acids. Between the trimmed V and J ends, which lost 0 bases and 3 bases, there was a span of 9 bases.

V is TRBV7-9 and J is TRBJ2-3, with D unclear. Trimming pared 3 bases from V and 0 bases from J, leaving 16 bases between. Germline values: CDR1 SEHNR, CDR2 FQNEAQ (reference sequence). This CDR3 has 17 amino acids. This chain's CDR3 is CASSFPPTASSTDTQYF. CDR3 sequence (DNA): TGTGCCAGCAGCTTCCCTCCCACAGCCTCCAGCACAGATACGCAGTATTTT.

The chain is built from TRBV7-8 and TRBJ1-6; D unclear. V was shortened by 6 bases and J by 7 bases, with 10 bases between the two germline ends. CDR1 and CDR2 from the germline V gene are SGHVS and FQNEAQ. CDR3 length: 13 amino acids. The DNA for the CDR3 is TGTGCCAGCAGGTATCAGGACAATTCACCCCTCCACTTT. Protein: CASRYQDNSPLHF.

This chain links TRBV9 with TRBJ2-2; 8 positions agree with TRBD1. CDR3 size: 13 residues. J was trimmed by 7 bases and V by 6 bases; bases with no gene match: 5. Germline-derived CDR1 and CDR2 are SGDLS and YYNGEE. Written as DNA, the CDR3 is TGTGCCAGCACCAGGACAGGGTACGGGGAGCTGTTTTTT. Residues: CASTRTGYGELFF.

The chain employs TRBV7-2 and TRBJ2-3; D is perhaps TRBD1 (5 bases). The CDR3 is 13 amino acids. V was trimmed by 3 bases and J by 6 bases, leaving 10 bases between them. The germline V gene encodes CDR1 SGHTA and CDR2 FQGNSA. The CDR3 bases are TGTGCCAGCAGCTTGGACAAGGAGGATACGCAGTATTTT. It encodes CASSLDKEDTQYF. The full variable domain, rest sourced from reference TRBV7-2 and TRBJ2-3, is GAGVSQSPSNKVTEKGKDVELRCDPISGHTALYWYRQSLGQGLEFLIYFQGNSAPDKSGLPSDRFSAERTGGSVSTLTIQRTQQEDSAVYLCASSLDKEDTQYFGPGTRLTVL.

The rearrangement uses TRBV4-3 and TRBJ2-7, with D possibly being TRBD1 (5 bases). This CDR3 region has 16 residues. The V gene's germline CDR1 is LGHNA and CDR2 YSLEER. V shed 1 base and J shed 2 bases, with 15 bases lying between them. This CDR3 is CASSQGMLSRAYEQYF. CDR3 in DNA: TGCGCCAGCAGCCAAGGAATGCTAAGCAGGGCCTACGAGCAGTACTTC.

In regard to this clone: One end of the junction does not line up with germline, which may come from a read error. The chain uses TRBV29-1 and TRBJ2-7; 10 bases line up with TRBD1. The CDR3 length is 15 residues. Germline assignment: CDR1 SQVTM and CDR2 ANQGSEA. The DNA of the CDR3 is TGCAGCGCCTCCGGCCGGGACAGGGGTTCCTCCGAGCAGTACTTC. The encoded protein is CSASGRDRGSSEQYF.

The genes are TRBV29-1 and TRBJ2-7; 9 positions agree with TRBD2. J lost 0 bases, V lost 6 bases, and 6 bases had no gene match. CDR1 and CDR2 from the germline V gene are SQVTM and ANQGSEA. The CDR3 has 14 residues. The CDR3, as DNA: TGCAGCGTCGATAGCGGGAGATCCTCCTACGAGCAGTACTTC. As protein: CSVDSGRSSYEQYF.

The chain has TRBV29-1 and TRBJ2-1; D is possibly TRBD1 or TRBD2 (6 bases each). Germline V CDR1 and CDR2: SQVTM, ANQGSEA. This CDR3 is 14 amino acids long. V gave up 3 bases and J gave up 9 bases, with 18 bases separating them. The CDR3 DNA reads TGCAGCGTTGAGGCCCTGAGGGGGGCGACTGAGCAGTTCTTC. Translated, it gives CSVEALRGATEQFF.